This T cell receptor beta chain came from a study of OX40 agonist ivuxolimab in advanced cancers. At the level of the study: Ivuxolimab was delivered to patients intravenously every 2 weeks at doses spanning 0.01 to 10 mg/kg. From about 23 to 85 years was the age range, with a mean of approximately 63 years, and about 78% were male. The study enrolled dose-escalation patients with hepatocellular carcinoma, melanoma, renal cell or head and neck cancer.

Produced via immunoSEQ multiplex PCR; TCRdb's table is partial and in-frame only. The sample has some 90,000 clones; about 87% are singletons. This CDR3 contains 16 residues. Germline CDR1 is ENHRY and CDR2 is SYGVKD. After removal of 4 bases from V and 7 bases from J, the junction contained 7 bases not matched to a gene. The TCR originated in an adult with an advanced solid tumor such as melanoma, head and neck, liver or kidney cancer. The chain recombines TRBV10-3 with TRBJ1-4, with TRBD1 matching over 12 bases. This specimen was CD4+ or CD8+ T cells sorted from blood, taken in a trial of the OX40 agonist ivuxolimab. CDR3: CAISAGTGGLGEKLFF. The CDR3, as DNA: TGTGCCATCAGTGCGGGGACAGGGGGCTTGGGTGAAAAACTGTTTTTT.